One T cell receptor beta chain is described in this entry. This clonotype was seen repeatedly, ten times or more. No antigen is known for it. No base-level quality is on record; no much larger clone is a single base apart. Set within a cohort of healthcare workers in London, UK, this nested case-control study involved weekly PCR testing of nasopharyngeal swabs along with blood sampling. Healthcare workers were enrolled in the week of the UK lockdown, from 23 to 31 March 2020, and were followed every week for up to roughly 15 weeks. The protocol used for the library was 5' RACE. Sequencing was performed on a NextSeq 500. Unique molecular identifiers were attached to individual cDNA molecules in the TCR library protocol so that sequencing error and PCR bias could be corrected. Sequencing covered both TCR alpha and beta chains, and within each sample the abundances of alpha and beta sequences were tightly co-correlated. Per the source publication's procedure: V gene, J gene and CDR3 annotation of TCR sequences was performed with Decombinator V4. TCRs were defined as expanded if a significant change between any two time points was detected under a Poisson model with p below 0.0001. TCR abundances were normalised to the total number of TCRs sequenced per sample and expressed as counts per million. MAIT TCRs were defined by TRAV1-2 paired with TRAJ12, TRAJ20 or TRAJ33, and iNKT TCRs by TRAV10 paired with TRAJ18. VDJdb, accessed 1 November 2021, was searched for CMV, EBV and SARS-CoV-2 annotated TCRs, with TCRs annotated for multiple antigens excluded. Clones were called with MiXCR by TCRdb after fastp trimmed the public reads at Q25, and only in-frame beta chains were retained. Entries that share a CDR3 protein sequence are merged under the most common genes and DNA. Clone size and V and J calls follow TCRdb, not the original study. Across this sample there are tens of thousands of distinct CDR3 sequences, with over 9.5% seen only once. In total, the top ten clones hold 4.5% of the sample.

These data are taken from a study of early T cells in non-severe SARS-CoV-2 infection (dated by TCRdb to 2020 to 2023). Background for the entire study: TCR sequencing used bulk RNA from unsorted whole blood, so alpha and beta chains could not be paired.

The research as a whole found: VDJdb matching was skewed toward anti-spike CD8 responses and likely underestimated virus-specific expansions by missing private and CD4 specificities.

Reading the germline V gene gives CDR1 SGHTA and CDR2 FQGTGA. The CDR3, cysteine through phenylalanine, is 15 amino acids long. Only the CDR3 DNA is retained, 45 bases long and in frame from the first base. At the junction V is shortened by 5 bases and J by 3 bases; bases outside the gene matches: 5. The sequence was collected from an adult who was a healthcare worker with PCR-confirmed SARS-CoV-2 infection or an uninfected control (not recorded which). Recombination linked TRBV7-3 to TRBJ2-1; TRBD2 matches 9 bases in the middle. Sequenced: whole blood. The DNA sequence is as follows: TGTGCCAGCAGCCCCCTAGCGGGAAGCTACAATGAGCAGTTCTTC. The resulting protein is CASSPLAGSYNEQFF. When the CDR3 is completed using the reference TRBV7-3 and TRBJ2-1 genes on either side, the full variable domain is GAGVSQTPSNKVTEKGKYVELRCDPISGHTALYWYRQSLGQGPEFLIYFQGTGAADDSGLPNDRFFAVRPEGSVSTLKIQRTERGDSAVYLCASSPLAGSYNEQFFGPGTRLTVL.